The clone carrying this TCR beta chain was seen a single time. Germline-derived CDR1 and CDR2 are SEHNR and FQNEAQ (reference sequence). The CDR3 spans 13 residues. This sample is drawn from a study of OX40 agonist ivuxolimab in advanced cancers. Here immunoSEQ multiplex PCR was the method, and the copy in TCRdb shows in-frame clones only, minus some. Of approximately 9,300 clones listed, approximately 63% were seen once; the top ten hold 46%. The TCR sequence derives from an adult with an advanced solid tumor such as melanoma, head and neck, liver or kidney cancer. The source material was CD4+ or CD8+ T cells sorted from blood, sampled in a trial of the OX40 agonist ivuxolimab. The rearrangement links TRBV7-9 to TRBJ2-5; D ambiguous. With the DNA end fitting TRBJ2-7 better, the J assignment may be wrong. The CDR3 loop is CASSASTSYEQYF. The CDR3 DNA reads TGTGCCAGCAGCGCTTCTACCTCCTACGAGCAGTACTTC.